These 10 T cell receptor beta chains share one sample of origin, sequenced in a study of T cell responses to AZD1222 COVID-19 vaccine. Only in-frame clones appear in the TCRdb table, and some are missing; sequencing was by immunoSEQ multiplex PCR. The data show under 70,000 clones, with roughly three quarters seen just once and about 5% held by the top ten. The source was peripheral blood, collected 28 days after the second AZD1222 dose. Source of these receptors: an adult who received the AZD1222 COVID-19 vaccine.

The gene calls are TRBV28 and TRBJ2-5; maybe TRBD1 (6 bases). This CDR3 region has 14 residues. V shed 6 bases and J shed 7 bases, with 18 bases lying between them. The germline V gene encodes CDR1 MDHEN and CDR2 SYDVKM. CDR3 protein: CASSPGTHAPTQYF. The CDR3 region has the DNA TGTGCCAGCAGCCCCGGGACACACGCCCCGACCCAGTACTTC. Variable domain in full (rest from reference TRBV28 and TRBJ2-5): DVKVTQSSRYLVKRTGEKVFLECVQDMDHENMFWYRQDPGLGLRLIYFSYDVKMKEKGDIPEGYSVSREKKERFSLILESASTNQTSMYLCASSPGTHAPTQYFGPGTRLLVL.

This clone was recorded once. The rearrangement uses TRBV5-1 and TRBJ2-7; TRBD1 is a possible D gene (5 bases). Trimming removed 0 bases from V and 6 bases from J, with 10 bases in between. CDR3 size: 13 residues. Per germline, CDR1 SGHRS and CDR2 YFSETQ. The CDR3 nucleotides read TGCGCCAGCAGCTTGGACAGGCTTAGCGAGCAGTACTTC. Protein sequence: CASSLDRLSEQYF.

This clone occurred a few times. The chain has TRBV7-2 and TRBJ2-7, with 13 positions matching TRBD2. The CDR3 loop spans 15 amino acids. Germline V lookup: CDR1 SGHTA, CDR2 FQGNSA. The J segment lost 6 bases and the V segment lost 4 bases, leaving 6 bases of the junction unmatched. This CDR3 is CASSSRTSGSFEQYF. The CDR3 coding sequence is TGTGCCAGCAGCTCCAGGACTAGCGGGAGCTTCGAGCAGTACTTC.

By its share, this clone is medium-sized. The gene calls are TRBV7-8 and TRBJ2-1, with D uncertain. CDR3 length: 12 residues. The germline V and J ends were trimmed by 3 bases and 6 bases, with 6 bases remaining between them. Germline CDR1 and CDR2: SGHVS and FQNEAQ. DNA for the CDR3: TGTGCCAGCAGCTTTAATCCCAATGAGCAGTTCTTC. This encodes CASSFNPNEQFF.

The chain carries TRBV4-1 and TRBJ2-1; D unresolved. The ends were cut back, 1 base at V and 6 bases at J, with 7 bases in the middle. The CDR3 totals 13 residues. Germline CDR1 reads MGHRA; CDR2 reads YSYEKL. The CDR3 region is CASSQVEGNEQFF. CDR3 bases: TGCGCCAGCAGCCAAGTTGAAGGCAATGAGCAGTTCTTC.

The V call is TRBV28, the J call TRBJ1-1; possibly TRBD1 for D (6 bases). V lost 5 bases, J lost 2 bases, and 9 bases lay in between. CDR3 length: 13 amino acids. CDR1 is MDHEN and CDR2 is SYDVKM in the germline V gene. The CDR3, as DNA: TGTGCCAGCAGTCCCGGGACAAACACTGAAGCTTTCTTT. Protein: CASSPGTNTEAFF.

The chain couples TRBV6-6 to TRBJ2-5; D gene ambiguous. Germline V gene data show CDR1 as MNHNY and CDR2 as SVGAGI (reference sequence). V was trimmed by 0 bases and J by 5 bases, leaving 10 bases between them. The CDR3 consists of 14 residues. The CDR3 bases are TGTGCCAGCAGTTACTCGTTAGTAGGTGAGACCCAGTACTTC. Residues: CASSYSLVGETQYF.

The chain employs TRBV28 and TRBJ1-3, with D perhaps matching TRBD1 (5 bases). This CDR3 has 15 residues. The germline gives CDR1 MDHEN, CDR2 SYDVKM. Trimming took 5 bases from V and 1 from J, leaving 12 bases between them. The CDR3 is CASSRDRISGNTIYF. The CDR3 DNA reads as TGTGCCAGCAGTCGGGACCGCATTTCTGGAAACACCATATATTTT.

This clone was picked up one time. The rearrangement links TRBV19 to TRBJ1-5; D not resolved. V lost 4 bases and J 4 bases, leaving 8 bases between the germline ends. CDR1 is LNHDA, CDR2 SQIVND, per germline (reference sequence). CDR3 length: 13 residues. CDR3: CASSTRENQPQHF. DNA of the CDR3: TGTGCCAGTAGTACGAGGGAGAATCAGCCCCAGCATTTT.

The J gene is TRBJ2-6, the V gene TRBV2, with 7 bases that match TRBD1. There are 14 residues in the CDR3. V trimming: 10 bases; J trimming: 0 bases; junction bases outside the gene matches: 3. CDR1 and CDR2 from the germline V gene are SNHLY and FYNNEI. The CDR3 region has the DNA TGTGCCATAGGGGGCAGCTCTGGGGCCAACGTCCTGACTTTC. Its protein product is CAIGGSSGANVLTF.